These 19 T cell receptor beta chains came from one sample sequenced in a study of blood T cell repertoires in COVID-19 (dated by TCRdb to 2019 to 2021). The library was made by the immunoSEQ multiplex PCR assay. TCRdb holds this immuneACCESS table with in-frame rearrangements only. Some clones are missing; in checked studies, unresolved V genes explain under half, and the rest has no known cause. The sample table shows about 360,000 clones, and about 88% are seen once. Roughly 6.6% of the sample comes from the top ten. The sample was peripheral blood. These receptors were taken from a woman aged 55-69 years with COVID-19, enrolled during active disease.

This chain joins TRBV5-5 and TRBJ2-7, with D maybe TRBD1 (6 bases). Trimming shortened V by 1 base and J by 0 bases, and 11 bases separated the two germline ends. This CDR3 region has 15 residues. Germline assignment: CDR1 SGHKS and CDR2 YYEKEE (reference sequence). CDR3 protein: CASSLTGSLSYEQYF. The CDR3 region has the DNA TGTGCCAGCAGCTTGACAGGGAGCCTCTCCTACGAGCAGTACTTC. Combining the CDR3 with reference TRBV5-5 and TRBJ2-7 gives the whole variable domain DAGVTQSPTHLIKTRGQQVTLRCSPISGHKSVSWYQQVLGQGPQFIFQYYEKEERGRGNFPDRFSARQFPNYSSELNVNALLLGDSALYLCASSLTGSLSYEQYFGPGTRLTVT.

The rearrangement joins TRBV5-4 to TRBJ2-1, with D possibly TRBD2 on 6 matching bases. The CDR3 has 16 amino acids. CDR1 and CDR2 from the germline V gene are SGHNT and YYREEE (reference sequence). V shed 1 base and J shed 0 bases, with 11 bases lying between them. The CDR3 region has the DNA TGTGCCAGCAGCTTGCCACGGGGGTTCTCCTACAATGAGCAGTTCTTC. Amino acids: CASSLPRGFSYNEQFF.

V gene TRBV25-1 combines with J gene TRBJ1-2; D is unclear. The length of the CDR3 is 12 residues. Per the germline V gene, CDR1 is MGHDK and CDR2 is SYGVNS. Trimming shortened V by 5 bases and J by 8 bases, and 12 bases separated the two germline ends. The CDR3 sequence is CASSLSGGGYTF. In DNA, the CDR3 is TGTGCCAGCAGTTTGAGTGGAGGAGGCTACACCTTC.

The chain joins TRBV15 to TRBJ1-4, with a possible D match to TRBD1 (5 bases). Looked up from germline, CDR1 is LNHNV and CDR2 is YYDKDF (reference sequence). CDR3 length: 17 residues. V was cut by 1 base and J by 7 bases, with 19 bases left in between. CDR3 residues: CATSRAPLRGGFEKLFF. CDR3 nucleotide sequence: TGTGCCACCAGCAGAGCTCCCCTGAGGGGAGGTTTTGAAAAACTGTTTTTT.

The CDR3 nucleotides read TGTGCCAGTACAGGGGGCACCGGGGAGCTGTTTTTT. Its translation: CASTGGTGELFF. V and J are TRBV10-3 and TRBJ2-2; TRBD1 aligns across 8 bases. This CDR3 comprises 12 residues. V trimming: 10 bases; J trimming: 4 bases; junction bases outside the gene matches: 2. Germline values: CDR1 ENHRY, CDR2 SYGVKD.

J is TRBJ2-7 and V is TRBV11-3; 7 nucleotides align to TRBD2. This CDR3 is 12 amino acids long. Germline V gives CDR1 SGHNT, CDR2 YENEEA. The V segment lost 5 bases and the J segment 7 bases; nucleotides outside the gene matches: 5. This chain's CDR3 is CASSPRGGEQYF. CDR3 nucleotide sequence: TGTGCCAGCAGCCCGAGGGGAGGGGAGCAGTACTTC.

The V and J genes are TRBV5-1 and TRBJ1-1; D is uncertain. V lost 5 bases to trimming and J lost 0 bases, with 8 bases between them. CDR1 and CDR2 (germline): SGHRS, YFSETQ. This CDR3 is 13 amino acids long. CDR3 amino acids: CASSGQVNTEAFF. CDR3 DNA sequence: TGCGCCAGCAGTGGCCAAGTGAACACTGAAGCTTTCTTT.

The gene calls are TRBV12-3 or TRBV12-4 and TRBJ1-4; the D is unclear. V was cut by 3 bases and J by 4 bases, with 6 bases left in between. The length of the CDR3 is 13 residues. CDR3 loop: CASSLFSNEKLFF. The CDR3 DNA sequence: TGTGCCAGCAGTTTGTTCAGTAATGAAAAACTGTTTTTT.

The chain employs TRBV5-4 and TRBJ2-1; 12 bases line up with TRBD2. This CDR3 is 15 amino acids long. Germline V gene lookup returns CDR1 SGHNT and CDR2 YYREEE (reference sequence). The junction had 9 bases not matched to a gene; V was cut back by 7 bases and J by 7 bases. CDR3 amino acids: CASRGASGGANEQFF. In DNA, the CDR3 is TGTGCCAGCCGGGGAGCTAGCGGGGGGGCTAATGAGCAGTTCTTC.

This chain uses TRBV3-1 (or the pseudogene TRBV3-2) with TRBJ1-1; D is perhaps TRBD1 (5 bases). CDR1 and CDR2 from the germline V gene are LGHDT and YNNKEL (reference sequence). The CDR3 loop spans 19 amino acids. V was clipped by 4 bases and J by 3 bases, with 27 bases between them. CDR3 nucleotide sequence: TGTGCCAGCAGCCCCCATGCGAGGCAGGGAAAGTTTAGAGACACTGAAGCTTTCTTT. It specifies CASSPHARQGKFRDTEAFF.

This clone showed up just a few times. The chain combines TRBV9 with TRBJ1-2; D possibly corresponds to TRBD1 (5 bases). CDR3 length: 13 residues. The germline V gene encodes CDR1 SGDLS and CDR2 YYNGEE. Trimming took 4 bases from V and 4 from J, leaving 11 bases between them. The CDR3: CASSQTATYGYTF. The CDR3 nucleotides read TGTGCCAGCAGCCAGACAGCGACCTATGGCTACACCTTC.

This chain joins TRBV9 and TRBJ1-2; TRBD1 might be the D (6 bases). V was pared by 2 bases and J by 4 bases, with 15 bases between. Germline values: CDR1 SGDLS, CDR2 YYNGEE. CDR3 length: 15 amino acids. The CDR3 DNA sequence: TGTGCCAGCAGCGTTCGGGCAGGGGATTCCTATGGCTACACCTTC. It is translated as CASSVRAGDSYGYTF.

The chain joins TRBV5-1 to TRBJ1-1; 8 bases match TRBD1. CDR1 is SGHRS and CDR2 is YFSETQ in the germline V gene. The CDR3 is 15 amino acids. V trimming: 4 bases; J trimming: 0 bases; junction bases outside the gene matches: 5. The CDR3 here is CASSLPTGVNTEAFF. DNA of the CDR3: TGCGCCAGCAGCCTCCCGACAGGGGTGAACACTGAAGCTTTCTTT. The whole variable domain, remainder taken from reference TRBV5-1 and TRBJ1-1, is KAGVTQTPRYLIKTRGQQVTLSCSPISGHRSVSWYQQTPGQGLQFLFEYFSETQRNKGNFPGRFSGRQFSNSRSEMNVSTLELGDSALYLCASSLPTGVNTEAFFGQGTRLTVV.

This clone was seen ten or more times. This rearrangement joins TRBV6-5 to TRBJ1-1; unclear D gene. Between the trimmed V and J ends, which lost 5 bases and 3 bases, there was a span of 13 bases. This CDR3 is built from 14 residues. CDR1 and CDR2 from the germline V gene are MNHEY and SVGAGI. CDR3 nucleotides: TGTGCCAGCAGTCCAAGGGTGAGGGACACTGAAGCTTTCTTT. Translating it yields CASSPRVRDTEAFF.

The chain uses TRBV9 and TRBJ1-3; D is unresolved. This CDR3 comprises 15 residues. Germline CDR1 is SGDLS and CDR2 is YYNGEE. V lost 3 bases and J lost 4, with 14 bases in between. The CDR3 loop is CASSGRTSRGNTIYF. In DNA, the CDR3 is TGTGCCAGCAGCGGAAGAACATCCAGAGGAAACACCATATATTTT.

This chain connects TRBV3-1 (or the pseudogene TRBV3-2) to TRBJ1-2; 8 bases are a match to TRBD1. V lost 0 bases, J lost 6 bases, and 9 bases stayed unmatched. The CDR3 is 16 residues long. Germline V gene lookup returns CDR1 LGHDT and CDR2 YNNKEL (reference sequence). The CDR3 region is CASSQDGGTGRNGYTF. The CDR3 DNA sequence: TGTGCCAGCAGCCAAGACGGGGGGACAGGTCGGAATGGCTACACCTTC.

The J gene is TRBJ1-2, the V gene TRBV7-9; the D is unclear. V lost 6 bases to trimming and J lost 2 bases, with 13 bases between them. From germline, CDR1 is SEHNR and CDR2 FQNEAQ (reference sequence). The CDR3 has 14 amino acids. The CDR3 here is CASRPLEPNYGYTF. CDR3 DNA: TGTGCCAGCAGACCACTAGAGCCGAACTATGGCTACACCTTC.

This clone appeared a single time. This rearrangement joins TRBV29-1 to TRBJ1-2, with D unresolved. Germline V gene lookup returns CDR1 SQVTM and CDR2 ANQGSEA. The CDR3 consists of 12 residues. With 0 bases removed from V and 4 bases from J, the gap between germline ends came to 6 bases. The CDR3 here is CSVEDRFYGYTF. The CDR3 bases are TGCAGCGTTGAAGATCGGTTCTATGGCTACACCTTC.

The rearrangement joins TRBV18 to TRBJ1-5; D not resolved. Germline lookup yields CDR1 KGHSH and CDR2 LQKENI. The CDR3 has 13 residues. Trimming removed 2 bases from V and 6 bases from J, with 8 bases in between. CDR3 loop: CASSPSVGQPQHF. CDR3 in DNA: TGTGCCAGCTCACCATCGGTCGGTCAGCCCCAGCATTTT.